This T cell receptor beta chain was sequenced during a study of CD8+ T cells in alopecia areata. Whole-study results and caveats: It was lesional scalp, especially alopecia totalis/universalis, that showed higher clonality than normal scalp.

Extracted RNA was reverse transcribed, and the resulting cDNA served as sequencing template. Sequencing used immunoSEQ multiplex PCR; TCRdb keeps in-frame clones, though not all of them. Here the sample spans roughly 200,000 clones, over 40% being singletons. The germline gives CDR1 MNHEY, CDR2 SMNVEV (reference sequence). V gave up 5 bases and J gave up 5 bases; unmatched junction bases: 5. The CDR3 is 15 amino acids. Treatment described: oral pan-JAK inhibitor, 5-10 mg twice daily. Details on this clone: The target antigen is unknown.

The source of this sequence is a human donor with alopecia areata. The sequenced sample was CD4+ T cells sorted from blood, obtained between weeks 36 and 40, from a patient treated with tofacitinib. J is TRBJ2-2 and V is TRBV27; TRBD1 aligns across 10 bases. The CDR3 DNA reads TGTGCCAGCAGTCACCGACAGGGGGCGACCGGGGAGCTGTTTTTT. This translates into CASSHRQGATGELFF.